This T cell receptor (beta chain) was obtained from a study of T cell changes during pregnancy in multiple sclerosis. The ends were cut back, 2 bases at V and 4 bases at J, with 18 bases in the middle. The CDR3 has 17 amino acids. In germline, CDR1 is SGDLS, CDR2 YYNGEE. The protocol was immunoSEQ multiplex PCR, while the TCRdb copy is restricted to in-frame clones and leaves out a portion. The sample consists of over 30,000 clones, 70% to 90% of them appearing once. This clonotype was obtained from a female donor with multiple sclerosis, enrolled in a pregnancy study. The sequencing used CD8+ T cells from peripheral blood mononuclear cells, collected in the third trimester of pregnancy. V gene TRBV9 combines with J gene TRBJ2-2; a possible D gene is TRBD2 (6 bases). CDR3 nucleotide sequence: TGTGCCAGCAGCGTCCAAACGGGGGTGCCGGGCACCGGGGAGCTGTTTTTT. It is translated as CASSVQTGVPGTGELFF.